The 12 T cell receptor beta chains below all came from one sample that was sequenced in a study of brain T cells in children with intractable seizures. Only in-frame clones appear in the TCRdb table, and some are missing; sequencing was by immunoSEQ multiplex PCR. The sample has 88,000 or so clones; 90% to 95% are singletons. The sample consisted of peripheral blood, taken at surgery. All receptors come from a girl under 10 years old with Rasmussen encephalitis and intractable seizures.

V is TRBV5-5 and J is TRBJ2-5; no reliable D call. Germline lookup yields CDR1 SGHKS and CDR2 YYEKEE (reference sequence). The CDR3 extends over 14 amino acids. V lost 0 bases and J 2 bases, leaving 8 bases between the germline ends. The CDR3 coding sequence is TGTGCCAGCAGCTTGGAGACGGAACAAGAGACCCAGTACTTC. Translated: CASSLETEQETQYF.

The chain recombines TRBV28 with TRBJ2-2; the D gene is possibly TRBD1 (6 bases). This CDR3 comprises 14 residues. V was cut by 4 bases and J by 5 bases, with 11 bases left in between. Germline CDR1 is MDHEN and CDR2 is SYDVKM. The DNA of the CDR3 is TGTGCCAGCAGTTCCAGGGGAACGACCGGGGAGCTGTTTTTT. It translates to CASSSRGTTGELFF.

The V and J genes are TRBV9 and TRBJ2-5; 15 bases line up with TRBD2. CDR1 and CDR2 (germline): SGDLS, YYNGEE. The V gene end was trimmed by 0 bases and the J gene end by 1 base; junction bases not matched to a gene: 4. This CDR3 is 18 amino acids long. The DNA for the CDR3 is TGTGCCAGCAGCGTAGGCGGGACTAGCGGGGGGCTCCAAGAGACCCAGTACTTC. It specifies CASSVGGTSGGLQETQYF.

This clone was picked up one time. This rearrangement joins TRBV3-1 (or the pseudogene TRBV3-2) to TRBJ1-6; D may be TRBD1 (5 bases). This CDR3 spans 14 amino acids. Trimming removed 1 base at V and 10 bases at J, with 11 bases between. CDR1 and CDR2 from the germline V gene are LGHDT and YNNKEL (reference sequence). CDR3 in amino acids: CASSQVSGTSPLHF. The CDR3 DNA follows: TGTGCCAGCAGCCAAGTGTCAGGGACCTCACCCCTCCACTTT.

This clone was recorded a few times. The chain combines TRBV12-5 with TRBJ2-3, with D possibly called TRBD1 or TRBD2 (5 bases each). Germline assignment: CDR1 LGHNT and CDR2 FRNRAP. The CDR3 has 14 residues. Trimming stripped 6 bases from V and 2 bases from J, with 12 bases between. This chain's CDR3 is CASGRDGYTDTQYF. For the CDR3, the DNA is TGTGCTAGTGGACGGGACGGATACACAGATACGCAGTATTTT. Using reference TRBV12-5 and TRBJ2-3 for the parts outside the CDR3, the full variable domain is DARVTQTPRHKVTEMGQEVTMRCQPILGHNTVFWYRQTMMQGLELLAYFRNRAPLDDSGMPKDRFSAEMPDATLATLKIQPSEPRDSAVYFCASGRDGYTDTQYFGPGTRLTVL.

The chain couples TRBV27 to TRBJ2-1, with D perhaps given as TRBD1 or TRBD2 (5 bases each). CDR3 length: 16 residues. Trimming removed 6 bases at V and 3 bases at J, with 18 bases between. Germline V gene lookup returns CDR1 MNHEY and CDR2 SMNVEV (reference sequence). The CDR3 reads CASSVSGAHIYNEQFF. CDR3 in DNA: TGTGCCAGCAGCGTTTCCGGGGCACATATCTACAATGAGCAGTTCTTC.

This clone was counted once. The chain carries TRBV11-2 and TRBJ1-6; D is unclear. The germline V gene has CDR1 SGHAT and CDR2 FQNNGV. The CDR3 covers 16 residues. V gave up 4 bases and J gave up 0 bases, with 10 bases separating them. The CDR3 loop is CASSSRSSSYNSPLHF. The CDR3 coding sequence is TGTGCCAGCAGCTCTCGAAGCAGCTCCTATAATTCACCCCTCCACTTT.

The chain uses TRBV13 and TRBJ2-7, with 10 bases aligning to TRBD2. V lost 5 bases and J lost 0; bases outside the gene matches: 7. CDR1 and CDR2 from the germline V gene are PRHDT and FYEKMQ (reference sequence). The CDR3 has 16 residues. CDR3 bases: TGTGCCAGCAGCCTACTAGCGGGAATCTCCTCCTACGAGCAGTACTTC. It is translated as CASSLLAGISSYEQYF.

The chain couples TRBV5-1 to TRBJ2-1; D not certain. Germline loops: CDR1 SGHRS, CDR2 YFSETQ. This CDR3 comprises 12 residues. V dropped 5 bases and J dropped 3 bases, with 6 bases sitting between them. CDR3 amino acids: CASRGGYNEQFF. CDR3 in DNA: TGCGCCAGCAGGGGCGGCTACAATGAGCAGTTCTTC. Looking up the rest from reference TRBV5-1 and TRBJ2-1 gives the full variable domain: KAGVTQTPRYLIKTRGQQVTLSCSPISGHRSVSWYQQTPGQGLQFLFEYFSETQRNKGNFPGRFSGRQFSNSRSEMNVSTLELGDSALYLCASRGGYNEQFFGPGTRLTVL.

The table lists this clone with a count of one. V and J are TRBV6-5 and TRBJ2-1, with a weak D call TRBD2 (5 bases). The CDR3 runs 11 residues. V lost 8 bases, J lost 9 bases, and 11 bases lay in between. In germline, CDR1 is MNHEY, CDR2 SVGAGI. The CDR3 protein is CASPGRGEQFF. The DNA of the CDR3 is TGTGCCAGCCCTGGTCGGGGTGAGCAGTTCTTC.

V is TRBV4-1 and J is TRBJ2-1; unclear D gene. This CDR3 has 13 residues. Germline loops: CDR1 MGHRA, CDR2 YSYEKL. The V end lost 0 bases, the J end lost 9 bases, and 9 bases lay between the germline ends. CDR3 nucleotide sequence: TGCGCCAGCAGCCAAGAATTGATCGGTGAGCAGTTCTTC. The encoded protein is CASSQELIGEQFF.

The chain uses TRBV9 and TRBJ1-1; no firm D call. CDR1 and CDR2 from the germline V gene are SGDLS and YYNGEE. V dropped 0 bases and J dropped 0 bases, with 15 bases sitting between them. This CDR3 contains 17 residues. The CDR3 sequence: CASSVVMGVGLNTEAFF. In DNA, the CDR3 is TGTGCCAGCAGCGTAGTTATGGGTGTGGGGTTGAACACTGAAGCTTTCTTT.